The sequence of this T cell receptor (beta chain) was determined in a study of naive and memory T cell subsets. The SP2 primer and nested alpha and beta constant region primers amplified ligated cDNA in four rounds. TCRdb re-called the UMI-ligation and nested PCR reads with MiXCR, one entry per CDR3 protein. Of under 25,000 distinct CDR3 sequences listed, roughly 6% are singletons. This clonotype was observed at least ten times. Trimming pared 4 bases from V and 4 bases from J, leaving 13 bases between. The CDR3 sequence is 14 residues long. CDR1 and CDR2 (germline): SGHDN, FVKESK. Treatment of the sample: skin biopsy from PPD injection site in Mantoux-positive individual. TCR cDNA received a 3' ligated oligonucleotide that carried a UMI.

The rearrangement uses TRBV14 and TRBJ1-2; a possible D gene is TRBD1 (6 bases). The TCR sequence derives from an adult in good health. Here the sequenced sample was skin, taken from a tuberculin skin test site. The CDR3 bases are TGTGCCAGCAGCCTCGGACAGTACACCTATGGCTACACCTTC. It specifies CASSLGQYTYGYTF. The full variable domain, completed using reference TRBV14 and TRBJ1-2, is EAGVTQFPSHSVIEKGQTVTLRCDPISGHDNLYWYRRVMGKEIKFLLHFVKESKQDESGMPNNRFLAERTGGTYSTLKVQPAELEDSGVYFCASSLGQYTYGYTFGSGTRLTVV.